The clone carrying this T cell receptor (beta chain) was counted only a few times. Looked up from germline, CDR1 is SGHNT and CDR2 is YYREEE (reference sequence). The CDR3 extends over 17 amino acids. The V and J ends lost 0 bases and 0 bases respectively, with 12 bases between them. Time point defined: newly diagnosed GD, antithyroid drugs for less than 3 months. The authors made the TCR library using RNA they extracted from PBMCs. Building the TCR beta libraries relied on iRepertoire HTBI primers, and CDR3 regions underwent Arm-PCR. Per the study methods: Taken together, the samples had fewer than 70 TRBV and 13 to 15 TRBJ segments identified. TCRdb fed the multiplex PCR reads into MiXCR, producing one record per CDR3 protein. These V and J calls derive from TCRdb rather than the authors' analysis. This table holds approximately 460,000 distinct CDR3 sequences, about 16% found once. The data derive from a study of regulatory T cells in long-lasting Graves disease.

This same sample was also part of a study on T cells in Graves' hyperthyroidism and ophthalmopathy.

V and J are TRBV5-4 and TRBJ2-2; possible D gene TRBD2, 6 bases. The sequencing here drew on peripheral blood mononuclear cells (PBMCs), taken at new diagnosis, from a patient treated with antithyroid drugs. This clonotype was obtained from a woman between 25 and 40 years old with Graves disease. This chain's CDR3 is CASSLAWGDANTGELFF. The CDR3 nucleotides are TGTGCCAGCAGCTTGGCCTGGGGGGATGCGAACACCGGGGAGCTGTTTTTT.